This T cell receptor beta chain was observed in a study of cytotoxic CD8 clonotypes in ibrutinib-treated CLL. Looking at the study overall: Average yields of approximately 230,000 productive templates and tens of thousands of productive rearrangements characterized the samples. Study findings and constraints: Measured clonality at baseline was greater than in age-matched healthy donors and tracked with circulating CD8+ T-cell counts.

This clone was seen a few times. Its antigen is not identified. The assay was immunoSEQ multiplex PCR, and TCRdb's table has in-frame clones only and misses some. The table has approximately 320,000 clones, about 61% seen once. CDR1 is SEHNR, CDR2 FQNEAQ, per germline (reference sequence). The CDR3 extends over 14 amino acids. The V segment lost 5 bases and the J segment 1 base; nucleotides outside the gene matches: 3. The TCR originated in a human donor with chronic lymphocytic leukemia. The chain links TRBV7-9 to TRBJ2-7; 9 bases align to TRBD2. The starting material was PBMCs, obtained after 36 months of ibrutinib treatment. CDR3 in DNA: TGTGCCAGCAGCATGCTAGCGGGGTCCTACGAGCAGTACTTC. Translating gives CASSMLAGSYEQYF.